This entry lists 28 T cell receptor beta chains sequenced from one sample in a study of T-cell reconstitution after alpha-beta-depleted transplantation in children. The library targeted TCRbeta and was prepared with unique molecular identifiers. Via MiXCR, TCRdb re-called the PCR reads, giving one row per CDR3 protein. The sample contains about 580,000 distinct CDR3 sequences, 23% of which appear only once. Material: PBMCs, mostly from graft donor cells, obtained 360 days after TCRalphabeta/CD19-depleted stem cell transplant. The receptors stem from a boy under three years old who had a stem cell transplant for acute myeloid leukemia, so the T cells may come from the graft donor.

V gene TRBV6-5 combines with J gene TRBJ2-7, with TRBD2 matching over 13 bases. The CDR3 runs to 15 residues. V was pared by 4 bases and J by 2 bases, with 2 bases of the junction left unmatched. From germline, CDR1 is MNHEY and CDR2 SVGAGI. This CDR3 reads CASSFGTSGAYEQYF. CDR3 sequence (DNA): TGTGCCAGCAGTTTCGGGACTAGCGGGGCCTACGAGCAGTACTTC.

This clonotype was picked up many times. The chain joins TRBV15 to TRBJ2-5, with D unresolved. This CDR3 contains 13 residues. CDR1 is LNHNV, CDR2 YYDKDF, per germline (reference sequence). Trimming stripped 5 bases from V and 2 bases from J, with 9 bases between. CDR3 protein: CATSWVGQETQYF. CDR3 sequence (DNA): TGTGCCACCAGCTGGGTAGGTCAAGAGACCCAGTACTTC.

This clonotype was observed a few times. This chain connects TRBV29-1 to TRBJ2-2; D gene uncertain. The CDR3 runs 13 residues. The germline CDR1 and CDR2 sequences are SQVTM and ANQGSEA. V shed 2 bases and J shed 6 bases, with 10 bases lying between them. CDR3 protein: CSVEKGRAGELFF. Here the CDR3 DNA reads TGCAGCGTTGAAAAGGGCCGAGCCGGGGAGCTGTTTTTT.

The CDR3 DNA reads TGTGCCAGCTCACCGCAATCGCCCGGCGATCTAGCGGGGGGGAACAATGAGCAGTTCTTC. It codes for CASSPQSPGDLAGGNNEQFF. V and J are TRBV18 and TRBJ2-1, with 12 bases matching TRBD2. Per the germline V gene, CDR1 is KGHSH and CDR2 is LQKENI. The CDR3 contains 20 residues. With 3 bases clipped from V and 5 bases from J, the junction kept 17 bases outside the gene matches.

On this clonotype: A read error may be the cause here, since a much bigger clone is one base away. The rearrangement uses TRBV12-3 or TRBV12-4 and TRBJ2-2, with 8 nucleotides matching TRBD1. The CDR3 extends over 13 amino acids. With V trimmed by 6 bases and J by 3 bases, 0 bases remained unmatched. The CDR3 protein is CASRTGDTGELFF. The CDR3 DNA sequence: TGTGCCAGCAGGACAGGGGACACCGGGGAGCTGTTTTTT.

This clonotype was counted between two and nine times. This sequence joins TRBV19 and TRBJ2-3, with 7 bases identical to TRBD1. The V segment lost 4 bases and the J segment 0 bases; nucleotides outside the gene matches: 1. CDR1 is LNHDA, CDR2 SQIVND, per germline (reference sequence). The length of the CDR3 is 14 residues. The CDR3 sequence is CASSKGASTDTQYF. CDR3 coding DNA: TGTGCCAGTAGTAAGGGGGCTAGCACAGATACGCAGTATTTT.

This clonotype was counted a few times. CDR3 residues: CASSRLVGKQYF. CDR3 sequence (DNA): TGTGCCAGCAGCCGACTAGTTGGAAAGCAGTACTTC. The J gene is TRBJ2-7, the V gene TRBV9; D is possibly TRBD2 (6 bases). The V end lost 4 bases, the J end lost 8 bases, and 13 bases lay between the germline ends. The CDR3 is 12 residues long. In germline, CDR1 is SGDLS, CDR2 YYNGEE.

This CDR3 is CSAMWGAKSYEQYV. The CDR3 region has the DNA TGCAGTGCTATGTGGGGGGCGAAATCCTACGAGCAGTACGTC. The chain is built from TRBV20-1 and TRBJ2-7, with D perhaps assigned TRBD1 or TRBD2 (6 bases each). Germline V gene sequence: CDR1 DFQATT, CDR2 SNEGSKA (reference sequence). V was pared by 4 bases and J by 1 base, with 14 bases between. This CDR3 region has 14 residues.

This clonotype has more than one count but fewer than ten. This chain joins TRBV6-1 and TRBJ2-2; D is unclear. The CDR3 length is 14 residues. Trimming left V 6 bases short and J 3 bases short, with 11 bases between. Germline CDR1 is MNHNS and CDR2 is SASEGT. The CDR3 reads CASSLRVHTGELFF. CDR3 bases: TGTGCCAGCAGCCTACGGGTGCACACCGGGGAGCTGTTTTTT.

This clonotype was counted between two and nine times. V usage is TRBV20-1 and J usage is TRBJ1-3; 7 nucleotides agree with TRBD1. V lost 3 bases to trimming and J lost 4 bases; unmatched junction nucleotides: 6. CDR1 is DFQATT and CDR2 is SNEGSKA in the germline V gene (reference sequence). The CDR3 totals 14 residues. CDR3 sequence reads: CSARSGTAGNTIYF. CDR3 in DNA: TGCAGTGCTAGGTCCGGGACAGCCGGAAACACCATATATTTT.

There are a few counts of this clonotype. The genes are TRBV10-3 and TRBJ1-1, with D hard to call. The CDR3 is 14 residues long. The V end lost 4 bases, the J end lost 4 bases, and 13 bases lay between the germline ends. Looked up from germline, CDR1 is ENHRY and CDR2 is SYGVKD. The CDR3 DNA follows: TGTGCCATCAGTGCTACGAGGGAGGGCACTGAAGCTTTCTTT. It codes for CAISATREGTEAFF.

This clonotype was recorded a few times. The chain employs TRBV20-1 and TRBJ2-3; weak D call: TRBD1 (6 bases). The V end lost 6 bases, the J end lost 2 bases, and 15 bases lay between the germline ends. Germline CDR1 DFQATT, CDR2 SNEGSKA (reference sequence). This CDR3 spans 14 amino acids. As DNA, the CDR3 is TGCAGTGCGCACCAGGGGAGTTTCACAGATACGCAGTATTTT. It specifies CSAHQGSFTDTQYF.

This clonotype was observed a handful of times. The chain combines TRBV7-2 with TRBJ2-3; a weak D match, TRBD1 (5 bases). The germline V and J ends were trimmed by 0 bases and 8 bases, with 15 bases remaining between them. Germline CDR1 SGHTA, CDR2 FQGNSA. This CDR3 spans 15 amino acids. For the CDR3, the DNA is TGTGCCAGCAGCTTAGCGTCCAAGCCTAGGGGTACGCAGTATTTT. Its translation: CASSLASKPRGTQYF.

This clonotype was seen only a few times. The J gene is TRBJ1-4, the V gene TRBV20-1; maybe TRBD1 (5 bases). Trimming stripped 0 bases from V and 8 bases from J, with 16 bases between. The CDR3 runs to 15 residues. CDR1 and CDR2 (germline): DFQATT, SNEGSKA (reference sequence). As DNA, the CDR3 is TGCAGTGCTAGAGATCCCAGGGTTAGCGACGAAAAACTGTTTTTT. The encoded protein is CSARDPRVSDEKLFF.

A word on this clonotype: One end of the junction does not line up with germline, which may come from a read error. CDR3 bases: TGCTGTGCATGGTCGAACCCGGGACAGGGTCAAGAGACCCAGTACTTC. This gives the protein CCAWSNPGQGQETQYF. The rearrangement uses TRBV20-1 and TRBJ2-5; TRBD1 agrees at 9 bases. CDR1 and CDR2 from the germline V gene are DFQATT and SNEGSKA (reference sequence). The CDR3 contains 16 residues.

This clonotype came up many times. This chain joins TRBV5-1 and TRBJ1-2; a weak D match, TRBD1 (5 bases). The CDR3 is 14 residues long. Trimming removed 0 bases at V and 2 bases at J, with 8 bases between. Germline V CDR1 and CDR2: SGHRS, YFSETQ. CDR3 DNA sequence: TGCGCCAGCAGCTTGGCCAGGGAAAACTATGGCTACACCTTC. Translating it yields CASSLARENYGYTF. The full variable domain, rest sourced from reference TRBV5-1 and TRBJ1-2, is KAGVTQTPRYLIKTRGQQVTLSCSPISGHRSVSWYQQTPGQGLQFLFEYFSETQRNKGNFPGRFSGRQFSNSRSEMNVSTLELGDSALYLCASSLARENYGYTFGSGTRLTVV.

This clonotype was recorded a few times. This rearrangement joins TRBV7-6 to TRBJ1-4; D is uncertain. The CDR3 length is 16 residues. Germline V CDR1 and CDR2: SGHVS, FNYEAQ. Trimming left V 5 bases short and J 0 bases short, with 13 bases between. The CDR3 coding sequence is TGTGCCAGCAGCCTCAGGACGGGAGCAACTAATGAAAAACTGTTTTTT. Encoded protein: CASSLRTGATNEKLFF.

The chain couples TRBV3-1 to TRBJ2-7; D is possibly TRBD2 (5 bases). CDR3 length: 15 residues. Germline loops: CDR1 LGHDT, CDR2 YNNKEL (reference sequence). Trimming removed 2 bases at V and 2 bases at J, with 13 bases between. The CDR3 loop reads CASSQPRGIAYEQYV. The CDR3 DNA follows: TGTGCCAGCAGCCAACCCCGAGGGATCGCCTACGAGCAGTACGTC.

This clonotype was seen many times. The CDR3 here is CASSVGSIQETQYF. CDR3 in DNA: TGTGCCAGCAGCGTGGGGAGTATTCAAGAGACCCAGTACTTC. V and J are TRBV9 and TRBJ2-5, with a tentative D call TRBD2 (5 bases). From germline, CDR1 is SGDLS and CDR2 YYNGEE. This CDR3 region has 14 residues. V was shortened by 2 bases and J by 2 bases, with 10 bases between the two germline ends.

This clonotype was counted ten times or more. The chain joins TRBV28 to TRBJ2-3, with D unclear. The CDR3 has 15 amino acids. With 5 bases removed from V and 3 bases from J, the gap between germline ends came to 15 bases. Per germline, CDR1 MDHEN and CDR2 SYDVKM. CDR3 in amino acids: CASSTGPLWTDTQYF. The DNA for the CDR3 is TGTGCCAGCAGTACCGGACCGTTGTGGACAGATACGCAGTATTTT.

The chain combines TRBV12-3 or TRBV12-4 with TRBJ2-7, with D possibly TRBD2 on 6 matching bases. Trimming removed 9 bases at V and 3 bases at J, with 15 bases between. The CDR3 runs to 13 residues. CDR3 loop: CASKSGLSYEQYF. The CDR3 DNA follows: TGTGCCAGTAAAAGCGGGCTGAGCTACGAGCAGTACTTC.

This clonotype was seen a few times. This chain links TRBV20-1 with TRBJ2-5, with D perhaps TRBD1 (6 bases). Trimming cost V 0 bases and J 4 bases, with 18 bases left between them. The CDR3 runs 16 residues. CDR1 is DFQATT, CDR2 SNEGSKA, per germline (reference sequence). The CDR3 DNA follows: TGCAGTGCTAGAGACAAGCGTGACAGGATAGGAGAGACCCAGTACTTC. Its protein product is CSARDKRDRIGETQYF.

This clonotype was counted a single time. V gene TRBV20-1 combines with J gene TRBJ2-4, with unresolved D. This CDR3 region has 16 residues. Trimming cost V 2 bases and J 0 bases, with 14 bases left between them. The germline gives CDR1 DFQATT, CDR2 SNEGSKA (reference sequence). DNA of the CDR3: TGCAGTGCTAGAAGACCCTTGGACGGAGCCAAAAACATTCAGTACTTC. The encoded protein is CSARRPLDGAKNIQYF.

The chain has TRBV11-1 and TRBJ2-7; TRBD1 matches at 9 bases. Germline V lookup: CDR1 SGHAT, CDR2 FQDESV (reference sequence). The V and J ends lost 2 bases and 2 bases, in that order; junction bases with no gene match: 13. The CDR3 has 18 residues. The DNA of the CDR3 is TGTGCCAGCAGCTTACCGAAATACACAGGGGGCGAAACCTACGAGCAGTACTTC. Amino acids: CASSLPKYTGGETYEQYF. The variable domain in full, with the rest retrieved from reference TRBV11-1 and TRBJ2-7, is EAEVAQSPRYKITEKSQAVAFWCDPISGHATLYWYRQILGQGPELLVQFQDESVVDDSQLPKDRFSAERLKGVDSTLKIQPAELGDSAMYLCASSLPKYTGGETYEQYFGPGTRLTVT.

This clonotype was recorded at least ten times. J is TRBJ1-5 and V is TRBV12-3 or TRBV12-4; D remains unclear. The CDR3 has 15 amino acids. Trimming left V 5 bases short and J 4 bases short, with 15 bases between. The CDR3 DNA reads TGTGCCAGCAGTCCCCCTTCCGGGCCGAATCAGCCCCAGCATTTT. Translated, it gives CASSPPSGPNQPQHF.

The sample holds a few counts of this clonotype. This chain joins TRBV29-1 and TRBJ2-5; D might be TRBD1 (5 bases). This CDR3 spans 12 amino acids. V gave up 2 bases and J gave up 3 bases, with 7 bases separating them. Germline assignment: CDR1 SQVTM and CDR2 ANQGSEA. The chain's CDR3 is CSVELGEETQYF. The CDR3 DNA reads TGCAGCGTTGAACTAGGGGAAGAGACCCAGTACTTC.

The table lists this clonotype with a few counts. The chain uses TRBV5-5 and TRBJ2-1, with 11 bases lining up with TRBD2. CDR3 length: 15 residues. The germline V gene has CDR1 SGHKS and CDR2 YYEKEE (reference sequence). J lost 6 bases, V lost 2 bases, and 4 bases had no gene match. CDR3 in DNA: TGTGCCAGCAGCTTAACTAGCGGGGGTACCAATGAGCAGTTCTTC. Its translation is CASSLTSGGTNEQFF.

The sample holds a few counts of this clonotype. The genes are TRBV7-2 and TRBJ2-3, with 10 bases identical to TRBD1. The germline gives CDR1 SGHTA, CDR2 FQGNSA. The CDR3 sequence is 16 residues long. The junction had 5 bases not matched to a gene; V was cut back by 1 base and J by 4 bases. The CDR3 DNA reads TGTGCCAGCAGCTTAGTAGGGACAGGGGTTGCAGATACGCAGTATTTT. Protein product: CASSLVGTGVADTQYF.